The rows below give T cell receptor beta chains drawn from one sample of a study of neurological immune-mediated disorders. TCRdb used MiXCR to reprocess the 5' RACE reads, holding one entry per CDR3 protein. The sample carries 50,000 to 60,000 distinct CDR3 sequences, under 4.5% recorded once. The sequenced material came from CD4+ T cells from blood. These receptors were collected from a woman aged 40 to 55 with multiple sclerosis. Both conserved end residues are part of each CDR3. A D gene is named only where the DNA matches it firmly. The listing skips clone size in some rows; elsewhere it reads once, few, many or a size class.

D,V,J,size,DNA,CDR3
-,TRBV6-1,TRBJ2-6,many,TGTGCCAGCACGGGCTCTGGGGCCAACGTCCTGACTTTC,CASTGSGANVLTF
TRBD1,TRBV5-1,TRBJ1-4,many,TGCGCCAGCAGCTTCTCCCTAACAGGGGAGGGGAGTGAAAAACTGTTTTTT,CASSFSLTGEGSEKLFF
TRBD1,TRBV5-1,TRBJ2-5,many,TGCGCCAGCAGTCCTGACAGGGGTGGAGAGACCCAGTACTTC,CASSPDRGGETQYF
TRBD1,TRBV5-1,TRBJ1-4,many,TGCGCCAGCATGAGTGCAGGGGGCGCGAATGAAAAACTGTTTTTT,CASMSAGGANEKLFF
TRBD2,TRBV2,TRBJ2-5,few,TGTGCCAGCAGACAAACTAGCGGGGGGGAGACCCAGTACTTC,CASRQTSGGETQYF
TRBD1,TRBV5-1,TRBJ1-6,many,TGCGCCAGCAGCGGCGGACAGGGGATAGTTTCACCCCTCCACTTT,CASSGGQGIVSPLHF
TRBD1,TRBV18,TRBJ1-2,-,TGTGCCAGCTCCCACGACAGGGTCCAGGGGGATGGCTACACCTTC,CASSHDRVQGDGYTF
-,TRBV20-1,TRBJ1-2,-,TGCAATGTAGAGAGTGGCGGCTACACCTTC,CNVESGGYTF
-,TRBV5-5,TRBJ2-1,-,TGTGCCAGCAGTCTTAGCGGAAACTCCTACAATGAGCAGTTCTTC,CASSLSGNSYNEQFF
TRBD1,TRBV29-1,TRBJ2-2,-,TGCAGCGTTTCCGGGACAGCGGCGAACACCGGGGAGCTGTTTTTT,CSVSGTAANTGELFF
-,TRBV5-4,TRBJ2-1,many,TGTGCCAGCAAGTTCAGACAGGTTAGCTCCTACAATGAGCAGTTCTTC,CASKFRQVSSYNEQFF
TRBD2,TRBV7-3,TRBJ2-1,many,TGTGCCAGCAGCCTTACTAGCGGGGGGGCCAATGAGCAGTTCTTC,CASSLTSGGANEQFF
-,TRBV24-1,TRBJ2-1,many,TGTGCCACCAGTGATTTCACAGGGAGCTCCTACAATGAGCAGTTCTTC,CATSDFTGSSYNEQFF
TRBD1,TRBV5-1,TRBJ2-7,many,TGCGCCAGCAGCTCCCCCGGGACAGACGAGCAGTACTTC,CASSSPGTDEQYF
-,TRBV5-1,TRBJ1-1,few,TGCGCCAGCAGGTTAGGATTTGAAGCTTTCTTT,CASRLGFEAFF
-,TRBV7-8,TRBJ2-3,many,TGTGCCAGCAGCCACCACACAGCTACAGATACGCAGTATTTT,CASSHHTATDTQYF
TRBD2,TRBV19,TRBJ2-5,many,TGTGCCAGTACCCAATGGGCTAGCGGGGACCAAGAGACCCAGTACTTC,CASTQWASGDQETQYF
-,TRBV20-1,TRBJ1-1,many,TGCAGTGCTAGAGCAGTAGGGGGACGGTACACTGAAGCTTTCTTT,CSARAVGGRYTEAFF
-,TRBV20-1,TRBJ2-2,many,TGCAGTGCTAGTGAACAGGGGAGGGCGAACACCGGGGAGCTGTTTTTT,CSASEQGRANTGELFF
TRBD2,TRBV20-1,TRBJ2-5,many,TGCAGTGCTAGAGTCCCCTGGGCGGGGGGTGAGGAGACCCAGTACTTC,CSARVPWAGGEETQYF
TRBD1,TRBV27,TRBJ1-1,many,TGTGCCAGCAGTGCAGGACAGGGATGGACTGAAGCTTTCTTT,CASSAGQGWTEAFF
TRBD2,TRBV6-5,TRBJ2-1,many,TGTGCCAGCAGTTACTCGGCTAGCGGGGGGTTCAATGAGCAGTTCTTC,CASSYSASGGFNEQFF
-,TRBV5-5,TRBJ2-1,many,TGTGCCAGCAGCTTTGTTGAGACGACGGGGTTCTTC,CASSFVETTGFF
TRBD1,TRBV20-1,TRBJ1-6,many,TGCAGTATGGGACAGGGGAATTCACCCCTCCACTTT,CSMGQGNSPLHF
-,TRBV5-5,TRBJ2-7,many,TGTGCCAGCAGCCCCCGCCGGGACAAGACGTACGAGCAGTACTTC,CASSPRRDKTYEQYF
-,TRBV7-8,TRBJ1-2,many,TGTGCCAGCAGCTTGTACATCTCAAACTATGGCTACACCTTC,CASSLYISNYGYTF
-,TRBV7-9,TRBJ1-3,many,TGTGCCAGCAGCTTCCTTACAGGGTACCCTGGAAACACCATATATTTT,CASSFLTGYPGNTIYF
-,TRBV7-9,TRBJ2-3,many,TGTGCCAGCAGTTATGACACAGATACGCAGTATTTT,CASSYDTDTQYF
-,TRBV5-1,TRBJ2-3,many,TGCGCCAGCAGCCAGCCGGGGACAGATACGCAGTATTTT,CASSQPGTDTQYF